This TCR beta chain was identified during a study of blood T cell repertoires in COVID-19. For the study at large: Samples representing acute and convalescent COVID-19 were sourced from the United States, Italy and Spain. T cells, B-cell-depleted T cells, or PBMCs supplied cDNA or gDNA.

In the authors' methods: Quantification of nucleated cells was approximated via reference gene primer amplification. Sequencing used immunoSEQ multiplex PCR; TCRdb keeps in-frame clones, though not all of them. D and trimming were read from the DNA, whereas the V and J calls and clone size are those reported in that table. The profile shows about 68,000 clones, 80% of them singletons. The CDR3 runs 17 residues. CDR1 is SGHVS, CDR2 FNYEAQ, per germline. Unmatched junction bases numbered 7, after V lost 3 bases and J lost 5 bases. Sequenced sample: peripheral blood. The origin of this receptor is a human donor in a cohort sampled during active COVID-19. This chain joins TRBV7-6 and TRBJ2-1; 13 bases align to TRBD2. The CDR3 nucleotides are TGTGCCAGCAGCTTTCTTCCCACTAGCGGGAGGGACAATGAGCAGTTCTTC. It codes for CASSFLPTSGRDNEQFF.